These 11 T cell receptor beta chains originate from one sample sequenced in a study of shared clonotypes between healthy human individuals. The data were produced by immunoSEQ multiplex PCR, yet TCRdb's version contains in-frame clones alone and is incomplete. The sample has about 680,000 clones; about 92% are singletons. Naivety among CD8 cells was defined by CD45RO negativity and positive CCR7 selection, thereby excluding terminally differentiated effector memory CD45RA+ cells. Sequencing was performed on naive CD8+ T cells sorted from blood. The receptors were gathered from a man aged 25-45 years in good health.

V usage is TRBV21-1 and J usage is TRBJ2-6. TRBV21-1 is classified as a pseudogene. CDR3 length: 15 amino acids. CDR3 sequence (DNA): TGTGCCAGCACCTTGGACGGGTCTGGGGCCAACGTCCTGACTTTC. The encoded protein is CASTLDGSGANVLTF.

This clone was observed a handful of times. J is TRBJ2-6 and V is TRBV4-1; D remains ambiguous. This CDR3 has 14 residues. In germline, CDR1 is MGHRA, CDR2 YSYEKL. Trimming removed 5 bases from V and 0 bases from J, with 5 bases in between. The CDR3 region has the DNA TGCGCCAGCAGCGCGGACTCTGGGGCCAACGTCCTGACTTTC. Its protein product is CASSADSGANVLTF.

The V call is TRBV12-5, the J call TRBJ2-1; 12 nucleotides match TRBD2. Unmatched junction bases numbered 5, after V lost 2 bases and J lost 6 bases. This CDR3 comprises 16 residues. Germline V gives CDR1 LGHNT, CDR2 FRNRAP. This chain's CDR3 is CASGLSSGRGVNEQFF. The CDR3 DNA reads TGTGCTAGTGGTTTGTCTAGCGGGAGGGGGGTCAATGAGCAGTTCTTC.

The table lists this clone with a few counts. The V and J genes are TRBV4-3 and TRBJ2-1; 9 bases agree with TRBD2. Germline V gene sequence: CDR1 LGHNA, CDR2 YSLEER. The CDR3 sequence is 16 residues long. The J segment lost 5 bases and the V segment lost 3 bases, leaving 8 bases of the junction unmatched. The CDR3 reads CASSHQRTSVHNEQFF. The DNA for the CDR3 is TGCGCCAGCAGCCACCAGAGGACTAGCGTCCACAATGAGCAGTTCTTC.

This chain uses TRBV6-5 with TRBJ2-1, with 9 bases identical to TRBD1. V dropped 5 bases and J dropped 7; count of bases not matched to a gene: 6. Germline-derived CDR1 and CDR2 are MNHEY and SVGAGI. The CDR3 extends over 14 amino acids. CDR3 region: CASSGQGTRNEQFF. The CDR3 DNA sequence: TGTGCCAGCAGTGGACAGGGGACGAGGAATGAGCAGTTCTTC.

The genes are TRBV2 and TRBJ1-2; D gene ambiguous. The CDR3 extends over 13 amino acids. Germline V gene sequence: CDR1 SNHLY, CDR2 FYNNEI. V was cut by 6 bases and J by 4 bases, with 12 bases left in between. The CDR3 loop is CASRREGSYGYTF. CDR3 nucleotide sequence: TGTGCCAGCAGAAGGGAGGGCTCCTATGGCTACACCTTC.

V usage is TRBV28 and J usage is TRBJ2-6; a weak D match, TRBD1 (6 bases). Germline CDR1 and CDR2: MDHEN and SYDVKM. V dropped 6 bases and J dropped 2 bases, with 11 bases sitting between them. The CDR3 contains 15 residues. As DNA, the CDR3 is TGTGCCAGCAGATTACAGGGAGCTGGGGCCAACGTCCTGACTTTC. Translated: CASRLQGAGANVLTF.

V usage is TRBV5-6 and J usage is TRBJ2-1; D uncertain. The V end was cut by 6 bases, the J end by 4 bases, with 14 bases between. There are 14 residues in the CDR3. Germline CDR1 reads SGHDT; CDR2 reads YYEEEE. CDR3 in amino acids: CASNSESWYNEQFF. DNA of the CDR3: TGTGCCAGCAACTCCGAAAGCTGGTACAATGAGCAGTTCTTC.

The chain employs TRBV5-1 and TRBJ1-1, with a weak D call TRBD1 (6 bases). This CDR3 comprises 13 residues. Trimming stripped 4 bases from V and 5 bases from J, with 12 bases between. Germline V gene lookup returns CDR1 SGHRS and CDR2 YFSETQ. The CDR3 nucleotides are TGCGCCAGCAGCAAAGGGGGAGTGACTGAAGCTTTCTTT. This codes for CASSKGGVTEAFF.

In DNA, the CDR3 is TGTGCCAGCAGCTACAGGGAAAGCGCTAATGAAAAACTGTTTTTT. This encodes CASSYRESANEKLFF. The chain couples TRBV7-3 to TRBJ1-4, with D possibly TRBD1 on 6 matching bases. V lost 4 bases and J 3 bases, leaving 12 bases between the germline ends. The CDR3 is made up of 15 amino acids. Germline V lookup: CDR1 SGHTA, CDR2 FQGTGA.

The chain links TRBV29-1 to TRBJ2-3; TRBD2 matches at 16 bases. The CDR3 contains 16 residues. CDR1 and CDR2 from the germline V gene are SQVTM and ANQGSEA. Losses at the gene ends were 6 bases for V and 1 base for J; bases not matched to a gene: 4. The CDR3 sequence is CSVDGTSGRGTDTQYF. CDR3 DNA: TGCAGCGTCGACGGGACTAGCGGGAGGGGCACAGATACGCAGTATTTT.